A single sample is the source of the 18 T cell receptor beta chains below, sequenced in a study of T cell clonality in common variable immunodeficiency. Study results and caveats: Reportedly, TCR beta sequences from common variable immunodeficiency showed fewer deletions and N-nucleotide insertions.

Some clones are missing from TCRdb's copy, which holds only in-frame ones; the method was immunoSEQ multiplex PCR. The specimen gives 28,000 or so clones without singletons; the ten biggest hold 24%. Antigens for these TCRs are unknown. Source material: peripheral blood mononuclear cells. The receptor source for this set is a human donor with common variable immunodeficiency.

This clone was counted between two and nine times. The CDR3 extends 3 residues past the end of the read, so its final part is completed from the germline J gene. The gene calls are TRBV7-2 and TRBJ2-7, with TRBD1 matching over 10 bases. There are 14 residues in the CDR3. V gave up 8 bases and J gave up 5 bases; unmatched junction bases: 9. Germline values: CDR1 SGHTA, CDR2 FQGNSA. CDR3 amino acids: CASAKDRGLDEQYF. Partial CDR3 DNA: TGTGCCAGCGCCAAGGACAGGGGGTTGGACGAG.

This clone was counted at least ten times. Read coverage stops 3 residues before the CDR3 terminus; the germline J gene supplies the remainder. The chain employs TRBV5-5 and TRBJ1-1; the D is unclear. Germline values: CDR1 SGHKS, CDR2 YYEKEE (reference sequence). The CDR3 is made up of 14 amino acids. The CDR3 region is CASSLGGSLREAFF. The covered CDR3 bases are TGTGCCAGCAGCTTGGGCGGGAGCCTCAGAGAA.

In this sample, this clone turned up a few times. The missing CDR3 end, 3 residues past where the read stops, is filled in from the germline J gene. The gene calls are TRBV2 and TRBJ2-1, with 9 nucleotides matching TRBD2. Per germline, CDR1 SNHLY and CDR2 FYNNEI. Trimming cost V 3 bases and J 1 base; bases outside gene matches: 7. This CDR3 is built from 17 residues. CDR3 DNA (partial): TGTGCCAGCAGTGATCGGGGCGGGGGGGCATCCTACAATGAG. Protein: CASSDRGGGASYNE. In full, the CDR3 is CASSDRGGGASYNEQFF.

This clone was detected ten times or more. The read terminates 3 residues ahead of where the CDR3 ends, so the germline J gene completes it. The V gene is TRBV7-2, the J gene TRBJ1-2; unclear D gene. The V and J ends lost 2 bases and 5 bases respectively, with 9 bases between them. The CDR3 covers 13 residues. CDR1 and CDR2 (germline): SGHTA, FQGNSA. CDR3: CASSLIAGYGYTF. CDR3 bases read: TGTGCCAGCAGCTTAATTGCAGGTTATGGC.

There are many counts of this clone. Read sequence stops 3 residues before the CDR3 end, and the germline J gene provides the missing end. This chain joins TRBV5-1 and TRBJ2-3; no firm D call. The germline CDR1 and CDR2 sequences are SGHRS and YFSETQ. Between the trimmed V and J ends, which lost 6 bases and 1 base, there was a span of 12 bases. This CDR3 has 14 residues. The CDR3 spells CASTPGLGTDTQYF. CDR3 bases read: TGCGCCAGCACCCCTGGGCTCGGCACAGATACG.

Ten or more counts support this clone. The read is 3 residues too short to cover the CDR3 end, so that end is filled in from the germline J gene. This chain joins TRBV29-1 and TRBJ2-5, with 16 bases that match TRBD2. Germline V gene sequence: CDR1 SQVTM, CDR2 ANQGSEA. This CDR3 region has 14 residues. The V and J ends lost 6 bases and 5 bases, in that order; junction bases with no gene match: 3. The part of the CDR3 DNA that was read is TGCAGCGTGGGACTAGCGGGGGGGCTTGAGACC. It encodes CSVGLAGGLET. The CDR3 as a whole reads CSVGLAGGLETQYF.

This clone was seen only a few times. The part of the CDR3 DNA that was read is TGTGCCAGTAGTAATCGTGAAGGCGGAGACGTCAAAAACATT. This encodes CASSNREGGDVKNI. Given in full, the CDR3 is CASSNREGGDVKNIQYF. V and J are TRBV19 and TRBJ2-4; D gene uncertain. The CDR3 goes on 3 residues after the read ends, and that part is filled in from the germline J gene. With 4 bases removed from V and 3 bases from J, the gap between germline ends came to 19 bases. Germline V gene data show CDR1 as LNHDA and CDR2 as SQIVND (reference sequence). The CDR3 is 17 amino acids.

This clone was counted many times. The CDR3 end lies 3 residues beyond the end of the read and is filled in from the germline J gene. The chain uses TRBV5-1 and TRBJ2-7, with D possibly TRBD2 on 5 matching bases. This CDR3 is built from 13 residues. The germline V and J ends were trimmed by 2 bases and 6 bases, with 12 bases remaining between them. The germline gives CDR1 SGHRS, CDR2 YFSETQ. CDR3 protein: CASSLISRGEQYF. The sequenced part of the CDR3 DNA is TGCGCCAGCAGCTTAATTAGTCGGGGCGAG. Filled out from reference TRBV5-1 and TRBJ2-7, the complete variable domain reads KAGVTQTPRYLIKTRGQQVTLSCSPISGHRSVSWYQQTPGQGLQFLFEYFSETQRNKGNFPGRFSGRQFSNSRSEMNVSTLELGDSALYLCASSLISRGEQYFGPGTRLTVT.

There are many counts of this clone. The read terminates 3 residues ahead of where the CDR3 ends, so the germline J gene completes it. This rearrangement joins TRBV7-2 to TRBJ2-7; 8 bases are shared with TRBD2. With 3 bases clipped from V and 1 base from J, the junction kept 5 bases outside the gene matches. This CDR3 spans 15 amino acids. The germline V gene has CDR1 SGHTA and CDR2 FQGNSA. CDR3 DNA, as far as it was read: TGTGCCAGCAGCTTTAGCGGGATGGAGTCCTACGAG. Amino acid sequence: CASSFSGMESYE. The CDR3 reads in full as CASSFSGMESYEQYF.

This clone was found many times. The sequenced CDR3 bases are TGTGCCAGTAGCAATGACAGGGTAAATCAGCCC. It specifies CASSNDRVNQP. The CDR3, in full, reads CASSNDRVNQPQHF. The rearrangement uses TRBV19 and TRBJ1-5; 7 nucleotides match TRBD1. The read falls 3 residues short of the CDR3 end, and the missing part is taken from the germline J gene. This CDR3 spans 14 amino acids. Germline V gene sequence: CDR1 LNHDA, CDR2 SQIVND (reference sequence). Trimming removed 6 bases from V and 4 bases from J; junction bases left unmatched: 6.

This clone was seen only a few times. The read finishes 3 residues shy of the CDR3 end, and the germline J gene is used to complete it. The V call is TRBV11-1, the J call TRBJ2-5; TRBD1 might be the D (6 bases). V lost 1 base to trimming and J lost 3 bases, with 9 bases between them. The length of the CDR3 is 14 residues. CDR1 is SGHAT, CDR2 FQDESV, per germline (reference sequence). CDR3 protein: CASSLGDIEETQYF. CDR3 DNA (partial): TGTGCCAGCAGCTTAGGGGACATTGAAGAGACC. The full variable domain, in which reference TRBV11-1 and TRBJ2-5 provide the parts outside the CDR3, is EAEVAQSPRYKITEKSQAVAFWCDPISGHATLYWYRQILGQGPELLVQFQDESVVDDSQLPKDRFSAERLKGVDSTLKIQPAELGDSAMYLCASSLGDIEETQYFGPGTRLLVL.

This clone has ten or more counts. The CDR3 end is not reached by the read, which stops 3 residues before it; the germline J gene fills it in. The chain has TRBV12-3 or TRBV12-4 and TRBJ2-3, with 7 bases fitting TRBD2. This CDR3 has 15 residues. J gave up 0 bases and V 8 bases, and 8 bases lay outside the gene matches. CDR3 bases read: TGTGCCAGCGCCCCGGGACTACCCAGCACAGATACG. Translating it yields CASAPGLPSTDT. The whole CDR3 is CASAPGLPSTDTQYF.

Of note for this clone: Read data end 3 residues before the CDR3 end; the end is taken from the germline J gene. The gene calls are TRBV2 and TRBJ2-7; D not resolved. Germline V gene lookup returns CDR1 SNHLY and CDR2 FYNNEI. The V and J ends lost 8 bases and 3 bases respectively, with 14 bases between them. The CDR3 spans 13 residues. Incomplete CDR3 DNA: TGTGCCAGCGAGTTTGGCAGGAGCTACGAG. The encoded protein is CASEFGRSYE. The whole CDR3 protein is CASEFGRSYEQYF.

This clone was detected ten times or more. The sequence runs out 3 residues before the end of the CDR3; the remainder is reconstructed from the germline J gene. The chain recombines TRBV7-3 with TRBJ2-3; D gene ambiguous. Germline CDR1 reads SGHTA; CDR2 reads FQGTGA. The CDR3 is 14 amino acids. Trimming removed 2 bases from V and 5 bases from J, with 11 bases in between. The CDR3: CASSLGLTGDTQYF. The CDR3 bases that were read are TGTGCCAGCAGCTTAGGCCTGACGGGAGATACG.

This clone was seen many times. Read coverage stops 3 residues before the CDR3 terminus; the germline J gene supplies the remainder. The chain recombines TRBV5-1 with TRBJ2-1; 7 nucleotides align to TRBD2. The junction had 21 bases not matched to a gene; V was cut back by 4 bases and J by 8 bases. Germline CDR1 reads SGHRS; CDR2 reads YFSETQ. The CDR3 sequence is 18 residues long. CDR3 amino acids: CASSRIGGSIAVNDEQFF. The sequenced CDR3 bases are TGCGCCAGCAGCAGAATTGGCGGGAGTATCGCCGTAAACGATGAG.

Many counts were recorded for this clone. The part of the CDR3 DNA that was read is TGTGCCAGTGGGTGGGCTAGCGGGGGGGTTTACAATGAG. It yields the protein CASGWASGGVYNE. The whole CDR3 sequence reads CASGWASGGVYNEQFF. The V gene is TRBV19, the J gene TRBJ2-1, with 12 bases aligning to TRBD2. Read sequence stops 3 residues before the CDR3 end, and the germline J gene provides the missing end. The ends lost 8 bases at V and 4 bases at J; junction bases unmatched: 9. The CDR3 runs 16 residues. Germline lookup yields CDR1 LNHDA and CDR2 SQIVND (reference sequence).

This clone was detected many times. The read ends 3 residues shy of where the CDR3 ends; the end is completed using the germline J gene. V usage is TRBV18 and J usage is TRBJ2-2, with 7 bases matching TRBD2. V lost 3 bases, J lost 5 bases, and 3 bases stayed unmatched. There are 14 residues in the CDR3. CDR1 and CDR2 (germline): KGHSH, LQKENI. The CDR3 loop is CASSPTAGTGELFF. Partial CDR3 DNA: TGTGCCAGCTCACCCACAGCGGGGACCGGGGAG.

This clone was observed a handful of times. The read comes to an end 3 residues before the CDR3 does, leaving the germline J gene to fill in the end. The chain combines TRBV2 with TRBJ2-7; tentative D call: TRBD1 (5 bases). The length of the CDR3 is 14 residues. Trimming pared 2 bases from V and 6 bases from J, leaving 14 bases between. CDR1 and CDR2 from the germline V gene are SNHLY and FYNNEI. The CDR3 DNA, read in part, is TGTGCCAGCAGTGAAAGCCGGGCAGGGATCGAG. As protein: CASSESRAGIE. In full, the CDR3 is CASSESRAGIEQYF. Drawing the rest from reference TRBV2 and TRBJ2-7, the complete variable domain is EPEVTQTPSHQVTQMGQEVILRCVPISNHLYFYWYRQILGQKVEFLVSFYNNEISEKSEIFDDQFSVERPDGSNFTLKIRSTKLEDSAMYFCASSESRAGIEQYFGPGTRLTVT.